This T cell receptor (beta chain) was found in a study of T cell responses to AZD1222 COVID-19 vaccine. CDR1 is LNHDA, CDR2 SQIVND, per germline (reference sequence). The CDR3 spans 15 residues. V lost 2 bases to trimming and J lost 7 bases; unmatched junction nucleotides: 9. As regards this clone: Its antigen is still unknown.

Findings of the study overall: Among AZD1222 vaccinees, only six were seropositive at baseline. Unmutated variant regions are reportedly targeted by nearly half of spike-specific TCRs.

This table comes from immunoSEQ multiplex PCR, and its TCRdb copy is limited to in-frame clones, with some not included. This sample has more than 110,000 clones; over 75% occur once, and the top ten carry around 8.6%. The source is an adult in good health. The gene calls are TRBV19 and TRBJ1-2; 8 bases map to TRBD1. The material sequenced was peripheral blood, taken on day 0 of AZD1222 vaccination. This chain's CDR3 is CASSIWDRRELGYTF. DNA for the CDR3: TGTGCCAGTAGTATATGGGACAGGCGGGAGCTTGGCTACACCTTC.